This T cell receptor (beta chain) was observed in a study of memory CD4+ T cells and cytomegalovirus serostatus. Whole-study context: Healthy Belgian adult donors included nine or ten CMV-positive and fewer than 25 CMV-negative people.

About this clone itself: Its specificity is not known.

Per the authors' pipeline: Out-of-frame sequences were removed, leaving 2 million or so distinct TCRbeta sequences. TCRdb's table, derived via immunoSEQ multiplex PCR, lists solely in-frame clones and lacks some. The V and J calls and clone size are taken from that table; D and trimming were inferred from the DNA. This sample has about 50,000 clones, with more than 60% found just once. CDR3 length equals 14 residues. Germline V gives CDR1 GTSNPN, CDR2 SVGIG (reference sequence). The germline V and J ends were trimmed by 2 bases and 3 bases, with 14 bases remaining between them. The sort gate was single viable CD3+CD4+CD8-CD45RO+ cells for memory CD4+ T cells. Donors' CMV status reflects serum IgG against pp150, pp28, p38, p52. Study-level results: Suggested: most of the CMV-linked TCR signature lies in CD4+ memory cells.

The clonotype was recovered from an adult in good health and CMV-seronegative. The chain is built from TRBV30 and TRBJ2-7, with D perhaps matching TRBD2 (7 bases). The material sequenced was memory CD4+ T cells from blood. The CDR3 protein is CAWSLGGGSYEQYF. In DNA form, the CDR3 reads TGTGCCTGGAGTCTAGGGGGGGGCAGCTACGAGCAGTACTTC.